The clone carrying this T cell receptor (beta chain) was found a few times. Antigen: not known. Synthesis of TCR cDNA relied on 5'RACE template switching, which attached a universal primer site and UMIs. TCRdb recomputed calls from the 5' RACE reads with MiXCR, one row per CDR3 protein. Of about 350,000 distinct CDR3 sequences listed, roughly 8.4% are singletons. This record comes from a study of T cells after yellow fever vaccination. The overall study: For low cell numbers, libraries were made with SMART-Seq v4 Ultra Low Input.

This CDR3 spans 18 amino acids. Germline V gives CDR1 MDHEN, CDR2 SYDVKM. The V and J ends lost 6 bases and 0 bases, in that order; junction bases with no gene match: 11. Whole-study results and caveats: Among primary-vaccination clones, most reappeared after the booster, at 95% to 96% for CD4 and 85% to 90% for CD8. Compared with primary, the secondary response was weaker and peaked at day 5, not 15.

The V call is TRBV28, the J call TRBJ2-3; 11 bases agree with TRBD2. Sequenced material: PBMCs, taken roughly 47 days after the first yellow fever vaccination. This sequence originates from a man aged 18-30 years who received the YFV17D yellow fever vaccine. This CDR3 reads CASRVLAGGLPSTDTQYF. The CDR3 bases are TGTGCCAGCAGGGTTCTAGCGGGGGGCCTGCCTAGCACAGATACGCAGTATTTT.